This T cell receptor beta chain was retrieved from a study of cytomegalovirus exposure and HLA in healthy donors. The V end lost 5 bases, the J end lost 1 base, and 12 bases lay between the germline ends. The CDR3 extends over 14 amino acids. The V gene's germline CDR1 is GTSNPN and CDR2 SVGIG (reference sequence). This clone has more than one count but fewer than ten. Antigen unknown. Study-wide results and limits: A cluster of highly shared sequence variants was likely a sequencing artifact. The presence/absence work took it that sequencing depth was about the same across donors.

13 Jbeta primers and 60 Vbeta primers were used for the PCR. The data were produced by immunoSEQ multiplex PCR, yet TCRdb's version contains in-frame clones alone and is incomplete. The sample gives 120,000 or so clones, roughly 80% of which show up once; 2.1% is in the top ten. The clonotype originates from a man aged 25-45 years in good health and CMV-seronegative. The sequenced sample was PBMCs. This chain links TRBV30 with TRBJ1-5; D uncertain. The CDR3 is CAWRGRTSNQPQHF. CDR3 DNA sequence: TGTGCCTGGCGGGGAAGGACGAGCAATCAGCCCCAGCATTTT.